This T cell receptor beta chain was observed in a study of T cell responses to AZD1222 COVID-19 vaccine. Points on this clone: Antigen specificity is unknown.

Study-wide findings and caveats: Donor demographics were predominantly white British with a female majority; clonal diversity may be underestimated. A rise in Spike-specific TCR breadth and depth followed two AZD1222 doses.

Only in-frame clones appear in the TCRdb table, and some are missing; sequencing was by immunoSEQ multiplex PCR. The sample lists 150,000 or so clones, around 93% occurring once. Sequencing used peripheral blood, obtained on day 0 of AZD1222 vaccination. The receptor comes from an adult in good health.

CDR3 loop: CASSLGAGANVLTF. CDR3 coding DNA: TGTGCCAGCAGCTTAGGGGCTGGGGCCAACGTCCTGACTTTC. The rearrangement uses TRBV13 and TRBJ2-6; no reliable D call. This CDR3 has 14 amino acids. Germline loops: CDR1 PRHDT, CDR2 FYEKMQ (reference sequence). Trimming removed 0 bases at V and 2 bases at J, with 2 bases between.